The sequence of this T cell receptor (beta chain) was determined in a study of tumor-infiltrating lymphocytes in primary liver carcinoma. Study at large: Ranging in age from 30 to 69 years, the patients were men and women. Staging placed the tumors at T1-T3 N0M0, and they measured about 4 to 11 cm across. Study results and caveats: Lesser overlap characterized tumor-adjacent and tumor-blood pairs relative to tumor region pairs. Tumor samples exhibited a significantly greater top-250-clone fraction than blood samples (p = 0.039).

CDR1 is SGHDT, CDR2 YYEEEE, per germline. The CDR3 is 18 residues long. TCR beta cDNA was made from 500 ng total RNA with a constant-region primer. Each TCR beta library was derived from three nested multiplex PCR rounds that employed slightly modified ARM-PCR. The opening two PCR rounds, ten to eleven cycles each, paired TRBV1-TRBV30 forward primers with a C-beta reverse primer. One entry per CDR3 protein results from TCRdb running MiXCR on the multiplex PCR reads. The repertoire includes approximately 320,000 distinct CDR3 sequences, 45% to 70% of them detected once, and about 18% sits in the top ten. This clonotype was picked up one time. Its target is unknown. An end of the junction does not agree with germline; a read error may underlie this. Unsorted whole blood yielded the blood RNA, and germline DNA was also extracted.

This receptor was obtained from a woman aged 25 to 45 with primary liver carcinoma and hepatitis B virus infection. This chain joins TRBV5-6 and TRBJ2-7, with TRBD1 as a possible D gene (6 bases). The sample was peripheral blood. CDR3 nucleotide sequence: TGTGCCAGCAGCTTCAATAGGGGGTACGGCAGGGTGCGTTACGAGCAGTGCTTC. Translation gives CASSFNRGYGRVRYEQCF.